This note documents a single T cell receptor beta chain sequence. Its antigen is currently unknown. This specimen comes from a study of T cell repertoires in cytomegalovirus infection. About the research overall: Epitope selection comprised recently identified HLA-C-restricted CMV epitopes and well-studied HLA-B-restricted CMV epitopes. Indications came from public TCR beta signatures; they pointed to CMV infection and to a matching HLA type. Study-wide results and limits: What dominated the ex vivo response were HLA-C-restricted CMV-specific TCR beta clonotypes. Summed public TCR beta family frequency identified CMV carriers bearing the relevant HLA.

CDR1 and CDR2 (germline): KGHDR, SFDVKD. V gave up 2 bases and J gave up 4 bases; unmatched junction bases: 17. The CDR3 covers 20 residues. TCRdb reprocessed the reads via MiXCR and lists one record per CDR3 protein. The sample records fewer than 650,000 distinct CDR3 sequences, 40% being singletons. The V call is TRBV24-1, the J call TRBJ2-1; 9 bases align to TRBD2. The sequence came from a human donor in good health (CMV status not recorded). Some clones in this sample may be carry-over from other donors' samples. This specimen consisted of cultured PBMCs, obtained from culture after CMV antigen stimulation. CDR3 loop: CATSDSVVGTSRNRYNEQFF. DNA of the CDR3: TGTGCCACCAGTGATTCGGTCGTGGGGACTAGCCGAAATCGTTACAATGAGCAGTTCTTC.